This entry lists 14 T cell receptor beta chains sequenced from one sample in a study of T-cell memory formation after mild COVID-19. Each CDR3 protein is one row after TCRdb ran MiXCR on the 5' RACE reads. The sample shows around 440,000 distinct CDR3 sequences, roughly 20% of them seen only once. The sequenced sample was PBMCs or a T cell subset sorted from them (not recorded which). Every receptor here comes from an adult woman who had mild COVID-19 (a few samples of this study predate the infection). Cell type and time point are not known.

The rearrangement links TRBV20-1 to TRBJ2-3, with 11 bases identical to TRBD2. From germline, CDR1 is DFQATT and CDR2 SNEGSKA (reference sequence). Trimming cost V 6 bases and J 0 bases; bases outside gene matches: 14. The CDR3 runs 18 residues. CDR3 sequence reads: CSALASSGGRASTDTQYF. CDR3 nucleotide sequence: TGCAGTGCCCTCGCGTCTAGCGGGGGGAGAGCTAGCACAGATACGCAGTATTTT.

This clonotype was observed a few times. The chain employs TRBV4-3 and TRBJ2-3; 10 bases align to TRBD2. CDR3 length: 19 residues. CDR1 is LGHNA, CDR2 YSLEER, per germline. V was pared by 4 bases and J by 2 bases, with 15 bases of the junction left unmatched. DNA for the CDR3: TGCGCCAGCAGCCCAGGGGGAACTAGCGGGATTCTCTTCACAGATACGCAGTATTTT. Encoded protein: CASSPGGTSGILFTDTQYF.

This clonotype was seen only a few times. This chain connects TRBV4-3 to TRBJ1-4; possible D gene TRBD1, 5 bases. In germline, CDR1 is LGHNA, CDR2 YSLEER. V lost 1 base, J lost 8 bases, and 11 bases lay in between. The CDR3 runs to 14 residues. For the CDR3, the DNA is TGCGCCAGCAGCCAAGGGGGCGTGGGCGAAAAACTGTTTTTT. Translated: CASSQGGVGEKLFF.

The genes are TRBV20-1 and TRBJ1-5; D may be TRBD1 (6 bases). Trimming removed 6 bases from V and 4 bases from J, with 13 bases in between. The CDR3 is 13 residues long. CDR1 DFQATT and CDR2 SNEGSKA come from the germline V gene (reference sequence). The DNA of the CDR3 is TGCAGTGCCACGGACAGCTCTAATCAGCCCCAGCATTTT. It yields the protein CSATDSSNQPQHF.

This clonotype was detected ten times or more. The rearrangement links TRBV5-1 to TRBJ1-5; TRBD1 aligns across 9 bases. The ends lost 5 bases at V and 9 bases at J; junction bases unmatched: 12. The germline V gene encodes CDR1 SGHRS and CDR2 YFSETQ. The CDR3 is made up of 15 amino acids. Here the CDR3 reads CASSWWTGETWPQHF. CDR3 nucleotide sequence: TGCGCCAGCAGTTGGTGGACAGGGGAGACATGGCCCCAGCATTTT.

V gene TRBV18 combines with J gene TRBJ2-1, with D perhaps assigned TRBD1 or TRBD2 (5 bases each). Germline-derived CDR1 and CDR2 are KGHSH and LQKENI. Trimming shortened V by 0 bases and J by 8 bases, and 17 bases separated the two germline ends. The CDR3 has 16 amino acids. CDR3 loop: CASSPPRAGKRDEQFF. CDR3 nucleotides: TGTGCCAGCTCACCACCGAGGGCAGGGAAGAGAGATGAGCAGTTCTTC.

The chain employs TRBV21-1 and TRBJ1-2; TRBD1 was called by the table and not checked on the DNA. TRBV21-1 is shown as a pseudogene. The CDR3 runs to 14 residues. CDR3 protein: CASSILHRVHGYTF. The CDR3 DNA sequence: TGTGCCAGCAGCATTTTACACAGGGTCCATGGCTACACCTTC.

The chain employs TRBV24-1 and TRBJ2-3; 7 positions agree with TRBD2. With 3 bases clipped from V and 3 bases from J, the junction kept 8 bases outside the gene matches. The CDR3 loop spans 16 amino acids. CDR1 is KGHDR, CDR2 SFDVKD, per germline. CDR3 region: CATSDPRELGTDTQYF. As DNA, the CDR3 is TGTGCCACCAGTGATCCGCGGGAGCTGGGGACAGATACGCAGTATTTT.

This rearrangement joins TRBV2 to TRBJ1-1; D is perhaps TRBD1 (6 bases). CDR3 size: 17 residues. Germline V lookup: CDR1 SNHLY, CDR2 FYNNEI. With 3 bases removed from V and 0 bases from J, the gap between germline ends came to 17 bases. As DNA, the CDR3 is TGTGCCAGCAGTGATCCGTCCAGGGGCGGACTGAACACTGAAGCTTTCTTT. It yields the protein CASSDPSRGGLNTEAFF.

CDR3 sequence reads: CATSSPDNLIYGYTF. In DNA form, the CDR3 reads TGTGCCACCAGCAGTCCCGATAATCTCATTTATGGCTACACCTTC. The genes are TRBV15 and TRBJ1-2; D is unclear. Germline lookup yields CDR1 LNHNV and CDR2 YYDKDF (reference sequence). This CDR3 has 15 amino acids. Trimming removed 3 bases from V and 5 bases from J, with 16 bases in between.

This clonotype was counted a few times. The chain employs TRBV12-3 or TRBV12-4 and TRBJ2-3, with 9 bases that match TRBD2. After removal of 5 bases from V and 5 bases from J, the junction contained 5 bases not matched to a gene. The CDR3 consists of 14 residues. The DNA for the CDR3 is TGTGCCAGCAGTGAAGCGGGGGGTGAAGATACGCAGTATTTT. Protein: CASSEAGGEDTQYF.

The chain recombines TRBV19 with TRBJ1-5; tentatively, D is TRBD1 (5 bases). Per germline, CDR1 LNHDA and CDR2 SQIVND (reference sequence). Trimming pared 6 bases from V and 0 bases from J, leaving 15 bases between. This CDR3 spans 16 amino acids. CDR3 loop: CASSPFGGYSNQPQHF. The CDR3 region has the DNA TGTGCCAGTAGCCCCTTTGGGGGATATAGCAATCAGCCCCAGCATTTT.

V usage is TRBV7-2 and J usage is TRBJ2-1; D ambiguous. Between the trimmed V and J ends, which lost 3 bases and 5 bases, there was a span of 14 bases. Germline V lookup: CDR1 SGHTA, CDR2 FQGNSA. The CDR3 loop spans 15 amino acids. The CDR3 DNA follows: TGTGCCAGCAGCTTTTTCGAGACGGCCCACAATGAGCAGTTCTTC. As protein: CASSFFETAHNEQFF.

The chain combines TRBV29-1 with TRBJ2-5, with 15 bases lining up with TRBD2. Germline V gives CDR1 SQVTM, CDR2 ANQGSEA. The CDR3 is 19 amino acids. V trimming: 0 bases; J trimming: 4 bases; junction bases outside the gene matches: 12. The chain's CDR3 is CSVEDEPGTSGRTTETQYF. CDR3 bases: TGCAGCGTTGAAGATGAGCCCGGGACTAGCGGGAGGACGACAGAGACCCAGTACTTC. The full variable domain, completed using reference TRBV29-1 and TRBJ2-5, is SAVISQKPSRDICQRGTSLTIQCQVDSQVTMMFWYRQQPGQSLTLIATANQGSEATYESGFVIDKFPISRPNLTFSTLTVSNMSPEDSSIYLCSVEDEPGTSGRTTETQYFGPGTRLLVL.